These T cell receptor beta chains were read from a single sample in a study of response to subunit inactivated influenza vaccine. One entry per CDR3 protein, called by TCRdb with MiXCR from the RT-PCR reads. The sample has roughly 710,000 distinct CDR3 sequences, 14% seen once. The specimen comprised PBMCs from blood, sampled roughly 2 weeks before vaccination. The receptor source for this set is a man aged 45 to 65 who received an inactivated influenza vaccine. CDR3s include the opening cysteine and the closing phenylalanine or tryptophan. A D gene is named only where the DNA matches it firmly. Expanded clones get a size class; other rows say once, few or many, or leave the size out.

j_gene	abundance	d_gene	v_gene	CDR3aa	CDR3nt
TRBJ2-5	-	-	TRBV20-1	CSARVGLETQYF	TGCAGTGCTAGAGTTGGCCTCGAGACCCAGTACTTC
TRBJ2-1	many	TRBD2	TRBV7-2	CASSTGLAGGEQFF	TGTGCCAGCAGCACCGGACTAGCGGGAGGTGAGCAGTTCTTC
TRBJ2-7	many	TRBD2	TRBV28	CATRLAGDLYEQYF	TGTGCCACCCGACTAGCGGGAGATCTCTACGAGCAGTACTTC
TRBJ1-5	few	TRBD1	TRBV4-2	CASSPMGQGARGQPQHF	TGTGCCAGCAGCCCCATGGGACAGGGGGCAAGAGGTCAGCCCCAGCATTTT
TRBJ2-1	-	TRBD2	TRBV20-1	CSASSRRGVSYNEQFF	TGCAGTGCCAGTTCTCGGCGGGGGGTTTCCTACAATGAGCAGTTCTTC
TRBJ2-6	-	TRBD2	TRBV6-2/TRBV6-3	CASSYSGGGAYGANVLTF	TGTGCCAGCAGTTACTCTGGCGGGGGGGCCTATGGGGCCAACGTCCTGACTTTC
TRBJ2-5	once	TRBD1	TRBV28	CASSFLRTGIETQYF	TGTGCCAGCAGTTTCTTGAGGACAGGGATAGAGACCCAGTACTTC
TRBJ2-3	-	TRBD2	TRBV7-2	CASSPWTSRIFDTQYF	TGTGCCAGCAGCCCTTGGACTAGTCGGATCTTTGATACGCAGTATTTT
TRBJ1-4	many	-	TRBV7-2	CASSFRGGAATNEKLFF	TGTGCCAGCAGTTTTAGGGGGGGCGCGGCAACTAATGAAAAACTGTTTTTT
TRBJ1-2	few	-	TRBV30	CASARQAYGYTF	TGTGCCTCAGCAAGACAGGCCTATGGCTACACCTTC
TRBJ2-7	-	-	TRBV5-1	CASRAAGFYEQYF	TGCGCCAGCAGGGCGGCCGGTTTCTACGAGCAGTACTTC
TRBJ2-7	few	-	TRBV20-1	CSARPASYEQYF	TGCAGTGCGCGGCCTGCCTCCTACGAGCAGTACTTC
TRBJ2-2	-	-	TRBV20-1	CSASGLDNTGELFF	TGCAGTGCTAGCGGGCTAGATAACACCGGGGAGCTGTTTTTT
TRBJ1-1	few	-	TRBV4-3	CASSQDLAGTTEAFF	TGCGCCAGCAGCCAAGATCTGGCAGGGACCACTGAAGCTTTCTTT
TRBJ1-3	many	-	TRBV12-3/TRBV12-4	CASSLGQLSGNTIYF	TGTGCCAGCAGTTTAGGACAACTCTCTGGAAACACCATATATTTT
TRBJ1-1	-	-	TRBV19	CASNQGMNPEAFF	TGTGCCAGCAATCAGGGCATGAACCCTGAAGCTTTCTTT
TRBJ1-1	-	-	TRBV12-3/TRBV12-4	CASSLAYPPLGGTEAFF	TGTGCCAGCAGTTTAGCGTATCCCCCCCTCGGGGGCACTGAAGCTTTCTTT
TRBJ2-5	few	TRBD1	TRBV14	CASSQTRQGPPETQYF	TGTGCCAGCAGCCAGACAAGACAGGGTCCTCCAGAGACCCAGTACTTC